The T cell receptor beta chain under discussion was sequenced for a study of CD8+ T cells in alopecia areata. The sequencing template was cDNA reverse transcribed from extracted RNA. The table came from immunoSEQ multiplex PCR; TCRdb's copy has only in-frame clones and leaves some out. The sample includes approximately 280,000 clones, 55% to 70% of them seen just once. The CDR3 extends over 11 amino acids. The V end was cut by 0 bases, the J end by 14 bases, with 10 bases between. Germline loops: CDR1 GTSNPN, CDR2 SVGIG (reference sequence). Treatment denoted: oral pan-JAK inhibitor, 5-10 mg twice daily.

J is TRBJ2-2 and V is TRBV30; D is perhaps TRBD2 (5 bases). Sample: CD4+ T cells sorted from blood, taken at week 24, from a patient treated with tofacitinib. The source is a human donor with alopecia areata. CDR3 nucleotides: TGTGCCTGGAGTGTAATCGGGATTCTGTTTTTT. It codes for CAWSVIGILFF.